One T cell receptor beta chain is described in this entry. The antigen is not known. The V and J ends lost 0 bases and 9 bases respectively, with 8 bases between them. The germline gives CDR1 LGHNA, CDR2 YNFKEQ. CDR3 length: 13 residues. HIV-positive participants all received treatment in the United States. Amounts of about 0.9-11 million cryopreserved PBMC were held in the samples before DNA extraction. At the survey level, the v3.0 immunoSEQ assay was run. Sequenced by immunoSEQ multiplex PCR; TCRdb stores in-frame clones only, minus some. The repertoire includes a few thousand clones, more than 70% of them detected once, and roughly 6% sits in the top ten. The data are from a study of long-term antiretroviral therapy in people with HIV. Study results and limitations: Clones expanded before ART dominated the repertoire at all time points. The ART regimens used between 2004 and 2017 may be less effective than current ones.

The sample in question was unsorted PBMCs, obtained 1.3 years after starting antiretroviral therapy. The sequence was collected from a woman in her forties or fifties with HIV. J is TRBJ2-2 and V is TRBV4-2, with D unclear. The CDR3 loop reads CASSQDESRELFF. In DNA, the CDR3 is TGTGCCAGCAGCCAAGATGAATCGAGGGAGCTGTTTTTT.